The source of this TCR beta chain is a study of technical replicates of blood from a few donors. Trimming left V 5 bases short and J 4 bases short, with 11 bases between. This CDR3 is 13 amino acids long. CDR1 SGHAT and CDR2 FQNNGV come from the germline V gene. Data came from immunoSEQ multiplex PCR; TCRdb stores just in-frame clones and leaves some out. The table lists around 61,000 clones, more than 75% of them singletons. Material for sequencing was PBMCs. The chain uses TRBV11-2 and TRBJ1-2; D gene uncertain. This clonotype originated in a human donor in good health. Some clones in this sample may be carry-over from other donors' samples. The CDR3 region has the DNA TGTGCCAGCAGCCCCGACAAAGTCTATGGCTACACCTTC. Protein product: CASSPDKVYGYTF.